Listed here are 16 T cell receptor beta chains from one sample, sequenced in a study of T cells in Graves' hyperthyroidism and ophthalmopathy (dated by TCRdb to between 2018 and 2021). The library came from multiplex PCR. These reads were obtained on an Illumina HiSeq 2000. The TCR beta CDR3 regions were amplified from RNA transcripts. A first-round RT-PCR of the TCR CDR3 used the HTBI primer set with the Qiagen OneStep RT-PCR kit. TCRdb trimmed the raw reads at Q25, called clones with MiXCR and kept productive beta chains. Each CDR3 protein appears once, grouped with its most common genes and DNA. The sample yields hundreds of thousands of distinct CDR3 sequences; less than 20% were counted once. Together, the top ten hold under 45% of the sample. The material sequenced was blood. The receptors derive from a man in his fifties with Graves' ophthalmopathy.

This clonotype appeared a few times. The gene calls are TRBV18 and TRBJ2-1, with 11 bases that match TRBD2. The trim removed 5 bases at V and 4 bases at J, leaving 7 bases unmatched. Germline V gene sequence: CDR1 KGHSH, CDR2 LQKENI. The CDR3 covers 16 residues. CDR3 nucleotide sequence: TGTGCCAGCTCATACCCGGGACTAGCGGATTACAATGAGCAGTTCTTC. Translating it yields CASSYPGLADYNEQFF.

This clonotype was seen many times. The V and J genes are TRBV2 and TRBJ1-5; D remains ambiguous. V dropped 0 bases and J dropped 4 bases, with 7 bases sitting between them. The CDR3 is 14 amino acids. Germline loops: CDR1 SNHLY, CDR2 FYNNEI. CDR3 nucleotides: TGTGCCAGCAGTGAAGCGCGCCAAAATCAGCCCCAGCATTTT. Translated, it gives CASSEARQNQPQHF.

This chain links TRBV24-1 with TRBJ1-3, with D perhaps matching TRBD1 (5 bases). Trimming removed 2 bases from V and 1 base from J, with 11 bases in between. Germline V gene sequence: CDR1 KGHDR, CDR2 SFDVKD. The CDR3 extends over 16 amino acids. CDR3 in DNA: TGTGCCACCAGTGATTGGGACCGGCTTTCTGGAAACACCATATATTTT. Protein: CATSDWDRLSGNTIYF.

This clonotype appeared a few times. The chain combines TRBV20-1 with TRBJ2-4; maybe TRBD2 (6 bases). Germline-derived CDR1 and CDR2 are DFQATT and SNEGSKA (reference sequence). The length of the CDR3 is 15 residues. V was shortened by 2 bases and J by 2 bases, with 13 bases between the two germline ends. The chain's CDR3 is CSARHGRVTKNIQYF. As DNA, the CDR3 is TGCAGTGCTAGACACGGGAGAGTGACCAAAAACATTCAGTACTTC.

This clonotype turned up a few times. The chain links TRBV28 to TRBJ1-3; 7 bases line up with TRBD1. Germline V gene data show CDR1 as MDHEN and CDR2 as SYDVKM. CDR3 size: 14 residues. V shed 6 bases, J shed 5 bases, and the junction held 7 bases outside the gene matches. CDR3 nucleotides: TGTGCCAGCAGCGGGATGACAGGGAGAAACACCATATATTTT. Residues: CASSGMTGRNTIYF.

The genes are TRBV20-1 and TRBJ2-5; D is unresolved. The length of the CDR3 is 13 residues. The germline V and J ends were trimmed by 4 bases and 2 bases, with 11 bases remaining between them. Per germline, CDR1 DFQATT and CDR2 SNEGSKA (reference sequence). CDR3 nucleotide sequence: TGCAGTGCTAACTACGGACCACAAGAGACCCAGTACTTC. It yields the protein CSANYGPQETQYF.

Details on this clonotype: A junction end diverges from the germline sequence, so it may reflect a read error. The chain combines TRBV12-3 or TRBV12-4 with TRBJ2-3, with 7 bases lining up with TRBD2. The CDR3 length is 13 residues. CDR3 sequence (DNA): TGTGCCAGCAGTGTAGCGGGCGGGGTTACGCAGTATTTT. Encoded protein: CASSVAGGVTQYF.

This clonotype was observed at least ten times. The rearrangement joins TRBV20-1 to TRBJ1-1; D is perhaps TRBD1 (6 bases). The germline gives CDR1 DFQATT, CDR2 SNEGSKA (reference sequence). The V end was cut by 5 bases, the J end by 1 base, with 14 bases between. This CDR3 spans 14 amino acids. CDR3 protein: CSASSGTRNTEAFF. The CDR3 DNA reads TGCAGTGCTTCCTCCGGGACAAGGAACACTGAAGCTTTCTTT.

The chain recombines TRBV28 with TRBJ2-7; D not resolved. The V end lost 0 bases, the J end lost 4 bases, and 1 base lay between the germline ends. The CDR3 has 11 amino acids. The germline CDR1 and CDR2 sequences are MDHEN and SYDVKM. As DNA, the CDR3 is TGTGCCAGCAGTTTATGGTACGAGCAGTACTTC. This translates into CASSLWYEQYF.

This clonotype was observed a few times. CDR3 amino acids: CASSWLAANTGELFF. CDR3 bases: TGTGCCAGCAGTTGGCTAGCGGCGAACACCGGGGAGCTGTTTTTT. V is TRBV27 and J is TRBJ2-2; 7 bases line up with TRBD2. Germline CDR1 MNHEY, CDR2 SMNVEV (reference sequence). The CDR3 runs to 15 residues. Unmatched junction bases numbered 2, after V lost 4 bases and J lost 0 bases.

There are many counts of this clonotype. CDR3 sequence: CASSLSQLSGVNYGYTF. The CDR3 DNA sequence: TGTGCCAGCAGTTTAAGTCAGTTATCTGGGGTTAACTATGGCTACACCTTC. The chain recombines TRBV27 with TRBJ1-2; D is uncertain. CDR3 length equals 17 residues. Trimming cost V 2 bases and J 1 base, with 17 bases left between them. Germline CDR1 is MNHEY and CDR2 is SMNVEV (reference sequence).

V is TRBV6-1 and J is TRBJ1-1, with a weak D call TRBD1 (6 bases). This CDR3 comprises 13 residues. CDR1 is MNHNS and CDR2 is SASEGT in the germline V gene. The V end was cut by 4 bases, the J end by 4 bases, with 10 bases between. CDR3 amino acids: CASSGDTITEAFF. The CDR3 region has the DNA TGTGCCAGCAGTGGGGACACAATCACTGAAGCTTTCTTT.

The chain uses TRBV10-1 and TRBJ2-1, with 8 bases matching TRBD1. This CDR3 is 23 amino acids long. The germline CDR1 and CDR2 sequences are WNHNN and SYGVQD (reference sequence). Trimming took 2 bases from V and 7 from J; bases not matched to a gene: 31. CDR3 sequence (DNA): TGCGCCAGCAGTGAGAAAGGGCAGGGGGCTCGGGCGGGACCATTGGGTCGCGGGAATGAGCAGTTCTTC. Translated: CASSEKGQGARAGPLGRGNEQFF.

This clonotype came up a few times. The chain recombines TRBV20-1 with TRBJ2-3, with TRBD2 matching over 11 bases. Trimming took 8 bases from V and 4 from J; bases not matched to a gene: 5. Germline values: CDR1 DFQATT, CDR2 SNEGSKA (reference sequence). The CDR3 is 13 amino acids. DNA for the CDR3: TGCAGTCCGACTAGCGGGATGGCAGATACGCAGTATTTT. Protein product: CSPTSGMADTQYF.

The rearrangement joins TRBV27 to TRBJ2-2; TRBD1 matches 9 bases. CDR3 length: 16 amino acids. V shed 5 bases, J shed 5 bases, and the junction held 9 bases outside the gene matches. CDR1 is MNHEY and CDR2 is SMNVEV in the germline V gene (reference sequence). The CDR3 loop reads CASSPYRDRVTGELFF. CDR3 bases: TGTGCCAGCAGTCCCTACCGGGACAGGGTGACCGGGGAGCTGTTTTTT.

A few counts support this clonotype. The chain has TRBV28 and TRBJ2-1, with D possibly called TRBD1 or TRBD2 (5 bases each). This CDR3 has 16 residues. V was clipped by 4 bases and J by 0 bases, with 13 bases between them. Per the germline V gene, CDR1 is MDHEN and CDR2 is SYDVKM. The CDR3 nucleotides read TGTGCCAGCAGTTCAACCGGGGCTAGCTCCTACAATGAGCAGTTCTTC. It is translated as CASSSTGASSYNEQFF.